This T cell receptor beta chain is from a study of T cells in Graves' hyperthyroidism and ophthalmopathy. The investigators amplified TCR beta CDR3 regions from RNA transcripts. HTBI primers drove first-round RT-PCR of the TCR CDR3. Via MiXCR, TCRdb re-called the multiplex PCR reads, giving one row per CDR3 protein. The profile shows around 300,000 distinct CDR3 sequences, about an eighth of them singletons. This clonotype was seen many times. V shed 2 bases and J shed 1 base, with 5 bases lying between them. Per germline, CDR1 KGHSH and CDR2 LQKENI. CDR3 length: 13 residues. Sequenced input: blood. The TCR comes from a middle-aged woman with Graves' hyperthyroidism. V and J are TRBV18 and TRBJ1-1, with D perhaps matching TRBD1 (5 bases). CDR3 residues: CASSPGTNTEAFF. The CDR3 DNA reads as TGTGCCAGCTCACCAGGGACGAACACTGAAGCTTTCTTT.